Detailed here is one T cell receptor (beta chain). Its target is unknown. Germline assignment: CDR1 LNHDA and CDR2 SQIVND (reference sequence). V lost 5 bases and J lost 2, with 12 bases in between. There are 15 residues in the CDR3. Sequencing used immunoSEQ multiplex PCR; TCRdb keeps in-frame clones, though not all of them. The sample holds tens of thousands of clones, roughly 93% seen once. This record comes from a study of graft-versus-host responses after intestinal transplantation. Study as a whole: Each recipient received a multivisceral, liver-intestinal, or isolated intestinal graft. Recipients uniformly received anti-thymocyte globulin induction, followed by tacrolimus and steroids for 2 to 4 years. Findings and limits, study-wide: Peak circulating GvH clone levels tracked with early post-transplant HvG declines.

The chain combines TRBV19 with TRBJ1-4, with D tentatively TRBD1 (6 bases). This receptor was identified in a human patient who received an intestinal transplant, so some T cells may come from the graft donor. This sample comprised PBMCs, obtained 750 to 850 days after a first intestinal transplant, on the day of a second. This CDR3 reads CASSPTGRTNEKLFF. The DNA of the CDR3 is TGTGCCAGTAGTCCCACAGGGAGGACTAATGAAAAACTGTTTTTT.